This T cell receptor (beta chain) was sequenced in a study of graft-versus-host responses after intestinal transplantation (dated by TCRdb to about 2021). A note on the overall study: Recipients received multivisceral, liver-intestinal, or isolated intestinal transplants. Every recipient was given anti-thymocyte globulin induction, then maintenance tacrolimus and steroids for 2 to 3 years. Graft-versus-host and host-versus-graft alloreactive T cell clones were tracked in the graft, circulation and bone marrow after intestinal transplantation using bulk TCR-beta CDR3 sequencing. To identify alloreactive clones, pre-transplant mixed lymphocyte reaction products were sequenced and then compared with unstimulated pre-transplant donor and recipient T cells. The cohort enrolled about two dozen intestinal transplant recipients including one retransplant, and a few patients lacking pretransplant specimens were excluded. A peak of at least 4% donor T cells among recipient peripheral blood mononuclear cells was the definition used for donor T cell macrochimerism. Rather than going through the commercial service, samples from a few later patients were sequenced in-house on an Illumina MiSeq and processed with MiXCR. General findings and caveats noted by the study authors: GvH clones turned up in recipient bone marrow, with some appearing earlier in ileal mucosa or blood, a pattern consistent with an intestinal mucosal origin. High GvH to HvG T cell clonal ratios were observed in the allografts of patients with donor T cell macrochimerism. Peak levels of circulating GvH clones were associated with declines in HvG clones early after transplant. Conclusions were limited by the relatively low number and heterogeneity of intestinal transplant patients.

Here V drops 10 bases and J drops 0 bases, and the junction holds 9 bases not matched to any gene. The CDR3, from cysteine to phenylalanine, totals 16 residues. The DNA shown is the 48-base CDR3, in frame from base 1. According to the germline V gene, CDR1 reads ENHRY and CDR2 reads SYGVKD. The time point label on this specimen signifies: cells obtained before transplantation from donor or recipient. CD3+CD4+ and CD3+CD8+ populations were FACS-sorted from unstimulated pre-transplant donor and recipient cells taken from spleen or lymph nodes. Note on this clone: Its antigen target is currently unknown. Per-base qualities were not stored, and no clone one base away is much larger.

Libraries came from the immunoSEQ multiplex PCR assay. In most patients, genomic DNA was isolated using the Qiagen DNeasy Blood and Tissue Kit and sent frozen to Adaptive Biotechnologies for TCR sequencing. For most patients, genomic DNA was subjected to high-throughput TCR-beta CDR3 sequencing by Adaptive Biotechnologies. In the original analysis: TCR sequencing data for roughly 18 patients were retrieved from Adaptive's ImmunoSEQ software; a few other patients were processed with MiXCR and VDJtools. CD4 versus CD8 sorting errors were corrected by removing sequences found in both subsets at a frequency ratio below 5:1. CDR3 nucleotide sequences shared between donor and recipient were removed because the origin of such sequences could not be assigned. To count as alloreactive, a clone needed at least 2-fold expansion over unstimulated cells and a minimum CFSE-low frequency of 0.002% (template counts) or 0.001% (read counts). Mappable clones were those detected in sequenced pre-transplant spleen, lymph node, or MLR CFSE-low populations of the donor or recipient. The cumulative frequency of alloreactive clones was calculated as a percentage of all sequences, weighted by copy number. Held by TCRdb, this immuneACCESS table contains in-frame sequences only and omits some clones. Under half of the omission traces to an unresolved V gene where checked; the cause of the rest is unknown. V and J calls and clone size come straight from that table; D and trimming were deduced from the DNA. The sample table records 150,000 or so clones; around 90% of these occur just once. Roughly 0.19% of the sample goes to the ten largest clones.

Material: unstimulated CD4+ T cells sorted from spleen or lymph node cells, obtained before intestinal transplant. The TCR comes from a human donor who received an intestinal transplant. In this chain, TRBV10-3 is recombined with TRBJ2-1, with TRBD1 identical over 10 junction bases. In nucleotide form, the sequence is TGTGCCACCTGGACAGGGGGGAAGAGCTCCTACAATGAGCAGTTCTTC. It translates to CATWTGGKSSYNEQFF.